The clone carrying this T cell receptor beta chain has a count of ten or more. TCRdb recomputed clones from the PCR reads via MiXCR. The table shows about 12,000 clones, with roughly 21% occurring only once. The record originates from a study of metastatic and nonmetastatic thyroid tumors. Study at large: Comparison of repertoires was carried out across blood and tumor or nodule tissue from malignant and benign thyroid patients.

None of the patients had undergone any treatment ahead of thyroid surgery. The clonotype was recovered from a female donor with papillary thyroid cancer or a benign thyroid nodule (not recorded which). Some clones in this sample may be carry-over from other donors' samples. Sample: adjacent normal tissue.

CDR3 in DNA: TGCGCCAGCAGCGGACGGACAAATGAGCAGTTCTTC. Its protein product is CASSGRTNEQFF. This chain uses TRBV5-1 with TRBJ2-1, with a weak D call TRBD1 (5 bases). Trimming removed 4 bases from V and 7 bases from J, with 9 bases in between. There are 12 residues in the CDR3. Germline V lookup: CDR1 SGHRS, CDR2 YFSETQ.